The source of this T cell receptor beta chain is a study of OX40 agonist ivuxolimab in advanced cancers. Across the study: An agonistic human IgG2 monoclonal antibody against OX40 (CD134) was given. A male proportion of 82.7% was recorded, with mean age approximately 57 years and range about 23 to 90.

The table came from immunoSEQ multiplex PCR; TCRdb's copy has only in-frame clones and leaves some out. The repertoire holds 30,000 to 45,000 clones, with about 83% as singletons. As regards this clone: Germline is not matched at one junction end, which may reflect a read error.

This CDR3 has 13 amino acids. Germline lookup yields CDR1 MNHNS and CDR2 SASEGT. Sequenced here: CD4+ or CD8+ T cells sorted from blood, sampled in a trial of the OX40 agonist ivuxolimab. V is TRBV6-1 and J is TRBJ1-2; D might be TRBD1 (6 bases). The sequence was collected from an adult with an advanced solid tumor such as melanoma, head and neck, liver or kidney cancer. For the CDR3, the DNA is TGTGCCAGCAGAGAAGGGACAACCTATGGCTACACCTTC. Its protein product is CASREGTTYGYTF.